The TCR beta chain under discussion was sequenced for a study of beta chain features in type 1 diabetes. Whole-study results and caveats: Moderate yet significant TCRB CDR3 shortening was seen in Type 1 diabetes patients in all four CD4+ subsets.

In the case of this clone: The antigen remains undetermined.

CDR1 is SGHTA and CDR2 is FQGTGA in the germline V gene. CDR3 length equals 13 residues. V lost 2 bases and J lost 1, with 5 bases in between. Sequencing targeted expressed TCRB transcripts, as all isolated RNA had been reverse transcribed. Sequencing used immunoSEQ multiplex PCR; TCRdb keeps in-frame clones, though not all of them. Altogether 860,000 or so clones are present, roughly 15% being singletons, with the ten largest covering about 0.025%. This chain joins TRBV7-3 and TRBJ1-2; no definite D call. Sequenced: naive CD4+ T cells from blood. The sequence was collected from a young woman in good health. CDR3 sequence (DNA): TGTGCCAGCAGCTTAGCCGGTAACTATGGCTACACCTTC. It is translated as CASSLAGNYGYTF. Looking up the rest from reference TRBV7-3 and TRBJ1-2 gives the full variable domain: GAGVSQTPSNKVTEKGKYVELRCDPISGHTALYWYRQSLGQGPEFLIYFQGTGAADDSGLPNDRFFAVRPEGSVSTLKIQRTERGDSAVYLCASSLAGNYGYTFGSGTRLTVV.